These T cell receptor beta chains were read from a single sample in a study of cytomegalovirus exposure and HLA in healthy donors. Method: immunoSEQ multiplex PCR; TCRdb's copy keeps in-frame clones and lacks some. This table holds 100,000 to 150,000 clones, over 65% found once. The sequenced sample consisted of PBMCs. These TCRs come from a man in his thirties or forties in good health and CMV-seronegative. Each CDR3 is given with its conserved first and last residue. A D gene is named only where the DNA matches it firmly. Size values are once, few and many counts, or a class for expanded clones, and some rows have none.

>TRBJ2-1|TRBV13|15|NA|TRBD1
TGTGCCAGCAGCTTAGGCGGCAGGGGGTTCGCTGAGCAGTTCTTC
CASSLGGRGFAEQFF
>TRBJ2-7|TRBV5-4|15|NA|TRBD2
TGTGCCAGCAGCTATCTAGCGGGGGGACCCTACGAGCAGTACTTC
CASSYLAGGPYEQYF
>TRBJ2-7|TRBV10-3|13|NA|TRBD2
TGTGCCAGCAATCTAGCGGGGGGTTACGAGCAGTACTTC
CASNLAGGYEQYF
>TRBJ1-1|TRBV30|13|NA|NA
TGTGCCTGGAGTAGGGCGGGCGGCACTGAAGCTTTCTTT
CAWSRAGGTEAFF
>TRBJ2-3|TRBV5-6|13|NA|NA
TGTGCCAGCAGCTTGACACATTCAGATACGCAGTATTTT
CASSLTHSDTQYF
>TRBJ1-2|TRBV4-2|13|once|NA
TGTGCCAGCAGCCCCCGGGACTCAAATGGCTACACCTTC
CASSPRDSNGYTF
>TRBJ2-1|TRBV7-9|19|NA|TRBD2
TGTGCCAGCAGCCCCCGAGGACTAGCGGGAGGGCCCAGGAGTGATGAGCAGTTCTTC
CASSPRGLAGGPRSDEQFF
>TRBJ2-3|TRBV9|14|NA|TRBD2
TGTGCCAGCAGCGTGAGCGGGAACACAGATACGCAGTATTTT
CASSVSGNTDTQYF
>TRBJ1-1|TRBV29-1|14|NA|TRBD1
TGCAGCGTTCGGACAGGGGTAGTCGGAACTGAAGCTTTCTTT
CSVRTGVVGTEAFF
>TRBJ1-5|TRBV28|14|NA|NA
TGTGCCAGCAGTTTATTGGGGGGGAATCAGCCCCAGCATTTT
CASSLLGGNQPQHF
>TRBJ2-1|TRBV5-6|16|NA|TRBD2
TGTGCCAGCAGCTCAGGGACTAGCGGGAGAGTTGATGAGCAGTTCTTC
CASSSGTSGRVDEQFF
>TRBJ1-5|TRBV27|14|NA|NA
TGTGCCAGCAGTTTAGGTACTACGGGGCAGCCCCAGCATTTT
CASSLGTTGQPQHF
>TRBJ1-4|TRBV7-2|15|NA|TRBD1
TGTGCCAGCAGCTCGGACAGGGGATCGGGCGAAAAACTGTTTTTT
CASSSDRGSGEKLFF
>TRBJ2-3|TRBV28|17|NA|TRBD1
TGTGCCAGCAGTTCGTCGCAGGGGGCGCTACCCACAGATACGCAGTATTTT
CASSSSQGALPTDTQYF
>TRBJ2-7|TRBV7-9|15|NA|NA
TGTGCCAGCAGCCCCCTCGGGACTGGACCCTACGAGCAGTACTTC
CASSPLGTGPYEQYF
>TRBJ2-3|TRBV29-1|14|NA|TRBD1
TGCAGCGCTACAAAAGGGGGCGGGCCAGATACGCAGTATTTT
CSATKGGGPDTQYF
>TRBJ1-1|TRBV6-6|15|NA|TRBD1
TGTGCCAGCAGTCCCCTGGACAGGGGAGGTACTGAAGCTTTCTTT
CASSPLDRGGTEAFF
>TRBJ2-2|TRBV28|17|few|TRBD2
TGTGCCAGCAGTTCCTCCGGGACTAGCGGGAACACCGGGGAGCTGTTTTTT
CASSSSGTSGNTGELFF
>TRBJ2-3|TRBV5-6|17|NA|TRBD1
TGTGCCAGCAGCCTAACCCGGACAGGGAGAGGCACAGATACGCAGTATTTT
CASSLTRTGRGTDTQYF
>TRBJ1-3|TRBV27|17|few|TRBD1
TGTGCCAGCAGTTTCTCATTAAGACAGGGGTTTGAAAACACCATATATTTT
CASSFSLRQGFENTIYF
>TRBJ2-3|TRBV19|13|NA|NA
TGTGCCAGTAGCAACTTTCGGGCAGATACGCAGTATTTT
CASSNFRADTQYF
>TRBJ2-7|TRBV4-1|15|few|TRBD2
TGCGCCAGCAGCCTTATAGCGGGACCCGAAGATGAGCAGTACTTC
CASSLIAGPEDEQYF
>TRBJ2-7|TRBV9|15|few|TRBD2
TGTGCCAGCAGCGTAAGCGGGAGTAAAGAGGTCGAGCAGTACTTC
CASSVSGSKEVEQYF
>TRBJ1-5|TRBV27|14|NA|NA
TGTGCCAGCAGTTTAGACAGAATAAATCGGCCCCAGCATTTT
CASSLDRINRPQHF
>TRBJ2-1|TRBV30|11|NA|NA
TGTGCCTGGAGTGTACGGAATGAGCAGTTCTTC
CAWSVRNEQFF
>TRBJ2-5|TRBV5-1|18|NA|TRBD2
TGCGCCAGCAGCTTGGCGGCTAGCGGGGCGACCCCCCAAGAGACCCAGTACTTC
CASSLAASGATPQETQYF
>TRBJ1-2|TRBV30|15|NA|TRBD1
TGTGCCTGGAAGGCAGGGGGCACCAATAACTATGGCTACACCTTC
CAWKAGGTNNYGYTF
>TRBJ1-2|TRBV6-5|15|NA|TRBD1
TGTGCCAGCAGTTATCGGTCGACAGGGGTCTATGGCCACACCTTC
CASSYRSTGVYGHTF
>TRBJ2-3|TRBV7-2|14|NA|TRBD2
TGTGCCAGCAGCTTCGGGGGGTCGGCAGATACGCAGTATTTT
CASSFGGSADTQYF
>TRBJ2-7|TRBV27|15|NA|NA
TGTGCCAGCAGTTTATCGTCACAGGGTTCCTACGAGCAGTACTTC
CASSLSSQGSYEQYF
>TRBJ2-7|TRBV6-6|14|NA|NA
TGTGCCAGCTTTGGAACGGGGAGGACCTACGAGCAGTACTTC
CASFGTGRTYEQYF
>TRBJ2-5|TRBV12-5|17|NA|TRBD1
TGTGCTAGTGGTCTCTCACCCGGGACAGGGGGCCTCCTTTCCCAGTACTTC
CASGLSPGTGGLLSQYF
>TRBJ2-2|TRBV25-1|17|once|TRBD1
TGTGCCAGCAGTGAATTAGCCGAGACAGGGGGCCCCGGGGAGCTGTTTTTT
CASSELAETGGPGELFF
>TRBJ2-7|TRBV7-9|15|NA|TRBD1
TGTGCCAGCAGCACCCCGGACAGGGTACTCCCCGAGCAGTACTTC
CASSTPDRVLPEQYF
>TRBJ2-7|TRBV19|14|few|NA
TGTGCCAGTAGTATAGGTGGATCCGGGTACGAGCAGTACTTC
CASSIGGSGYEQYF
>TRBJ2-5|TRBV29-1|12|NA|TRBD2
TGCAGCTTTGGGGGGGTCTGGGAGACCCAGTACTTC
CSFGGVWETQYF
>TRBJ1-5|TRBV5-6|14|NA|NA
TGTGCCAGCAGCCGACAGACACTCAATCAGCCCCAGCATTTT
CASSRQTLNQPQHF
>TRBJ1-2|TRBV6-1|15|NA|TRBD1
TGTGCCAGCAGTGAGGAGGGACAGGGATCCTATGGCTACACCTTC
CASSEEGQGSYGYTF
>TRBJ2-5|TRBV7-3|15|NA|TRBD1
TGTGCCAGCAGCTCCCAGGGGGTCTCCCAAGAGACCCAGTACTTC
CASSSQGVSQETQYF
>TRBJ2-7|TRBV6-5|13|few|NA
TGTGCCAGCATTTCAGGCTCATCCTACGAGCAGTACTTC
CASISGSSYEQYF